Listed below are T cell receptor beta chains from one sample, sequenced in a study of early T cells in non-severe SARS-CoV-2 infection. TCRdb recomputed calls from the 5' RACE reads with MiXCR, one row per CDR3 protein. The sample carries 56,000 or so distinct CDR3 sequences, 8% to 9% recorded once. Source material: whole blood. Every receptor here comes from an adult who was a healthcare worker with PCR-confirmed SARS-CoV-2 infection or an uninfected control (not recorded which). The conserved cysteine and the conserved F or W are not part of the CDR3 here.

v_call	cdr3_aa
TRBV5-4	ASSLPPGLAGNEQF
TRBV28	ASSSPSGRAWEETQY
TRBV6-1	ASTLQANTEAF
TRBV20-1	SALDSMEAF
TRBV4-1	ASSPRTGEAGANVLT
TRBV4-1	ASSQAPVVGDTQY
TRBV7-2	ASSLEVSRNNEQF
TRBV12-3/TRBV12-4	ASSLTSGQAQPQH
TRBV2	ASSERTGRTGELF
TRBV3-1	ASSVQPPYEQY
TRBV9	ASSVGTGWERDEQF
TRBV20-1	SAGTGDTEAF
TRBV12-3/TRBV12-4	ASSWGLSGVDTQY
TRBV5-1	ASSFVGGPWTQY
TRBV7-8	ASSLGAPNQPQH
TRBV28	ASSLQRGPRYEQY
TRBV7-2	ASSLSRQPTDTQY
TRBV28	ASSRRVFRGPAYEQY
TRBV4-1	ASSQDVARSSYNEQF
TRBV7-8	ASSLGFGGRNPDTQY